One and the same sample provided the 26 T cell receptor beta chains below, sequenced in a study of T-cell memory formation after mild COVID-19 listed by TCRdb under 2021. Library prep was done by 5' RACE. The reads were generated on an Illumina NovaSeq 6000. Using fastp at Q25 and MiXCR, TCRdb reprocessed the public reads and kept productive beta chains. One record per CDR3 amino acid sequence lists the most common genes and DNA. Here the sample has 300,000 to 400,000 distinct CDR3 sequences; around 20% occur a single time. Around 13% of the sample lies in the top ten. Sample: PBMCs or a T cell subset sorted from them (not recorded which). Every receptor here comes from an adult woman who had mild COVID-19 (a few samples of this study predate the infection). The sample titles of this study are shuffled in the database, so cell type and time point are left out; the donor was told from shared clones.

The V gene is TRBV12-3 or TRBV12-4, the J gene TRBJ1-1; TRBD1 might be the D (6 bases). Trimming stripped 5 bases from V and 0 bases from J, with 13 bases between. The CDR3 extends over 15 amino acids. The CDR3 loop is CASSPGDTLNTEAFF. The CDR3 nucleotides are TGTGCCAGCAGTCCCGGGGACACTTTGAACACTGAAGCTTTCTTT.

V usage is TRBV25-1 and J usage is TRBJ2-2; no clear D. The CDR3 is made up of 12 amino acids. V shed 7 bases and J shed 0 bases, with 3 bases lying between them. CDR1 and CDR2 from the germline V gene are MGHDK and SYGVNS. CDR3 region: CASTANTGELFF. The CDR3 DNA is TGTGCCAGCACAGCGAACACCGGGGAGCTGTTTTTT.

The genes are TRBV11-1 and TRBJ2-2; 9 bases are a match to TRBD1. Germline loops: CDR1 SGHAT, CDR2 FQDESV (reference sequence). The CDR3 is made up of 15 amino acids. With V trimmed by 6 bases and J by 6 bases, 8 bases remained unmatched. CDR3 in amino acids: CASRRTGAAAGELFF. The CDR3 nucleotides are TGTGCCAGCAGAAGGACAGGGGCCGCTGCCGGGGAGCTGTTTTTT.

This clonotype showed up just a few times. The rearrangement uses TRBV6-5 and TRBJ2-4; D ambiguous. CDR3 length equals 15 residues. The V and J ends lost 6 bases and 3 bases respectively, with 15 bases between them. CDR1 is MNHEY and CDR2 is SVGAGI in the germline V gene. DNA of the CDR3: TGTGCCAGCAGAGATGACGTTGACGGCAAAAACATTCAGTACTTC. As protein: CASRDDVDGKNIQYF.

The chain couples TRBV30 to TRBJ1-1; D is undetermined. The CDR3 contains 11 residues. Trimming took off 0 bases at V and 7 bases at J, with 6 bases between the two ends. Germline values: CDR1 GTSNPN, CDR2 SVGIG (reference sequence). CDR3 in amino acids: CAWSVLHEAFF. The CDR3 bases are TGTGCCTGGAGTGTACTCCATGAAGCTTTCTTT.

The chain combines TRBV19 with TRBJ1-4; 7 bases match TRBD1. The junction had 12 bases not matched to a gene; V was cut back by 3 bases and J by 8 bases. Germline V gene lookup returns CDR1 LNHDA and CDR2 SQIVND (reference sequence). This CDR3 has 16 residues. The CDR3 coding sequence is TGTGCCAGTAGTATTGCGGAGACAGGGCCCGAAGAAAAACTGTTTTTT. It specifies CASSIAETGPEEKLFF. The variable domain in full, completed from reference TRBV19 and TRBJ1-4, reads DGGITQSPKYLFRKEGQNVTLSCEQNLNHDAMYWYRQDPGQGLRLIYYSQIVNDFQKGDIAEGYSVSREKKESFPLTVTSAQKNPTAFYLCASSIAETGPEEKLFFGSGTQLSVL.

Only a few counts were recorded for this clonotype. The V gene is TRBV5-1, the J gene TRBJ1-1, with D tentatively TRBD1 (6 bases). The CDR3 has 14 residues. Germline CDR1 and CDR2: SGHRS and YFSETQ. Trimming shortened V by 5 bases and J by 6 bases, and 17 bases separated the two germline ends. CDR3 sequence (DNA): TGCGCCAGCAGTACAGGGTCAGGGTACGCTGAAGCTTTCTTT. Translation: CASSTGSGYAEAFF.

V and J are TRBV7-2 and TRBJ2-7; D remains ambiguous. Germline V gene lookup returns CDR1 SGHTA and CDR2 FQGNSA. The V end lost 5 bases, the J end lost 6 bases, and 14 bases lay between the germline ends. CDR3 length: 13 amino acids. CDR3 nucleotides: TGTGCCAGCAGCCTGTCGCAGAGAGGCGAGCAGTACTTC. As protein: CASSLSQRGEQYF.

The chain couples TRBV6-5 to TRBJ1-1; D possibly corresponds to TRBD1 (6 bases). V was pared by 3 bases and J by 7 bases, with 15 bases between. This CDR3 contains 14 residues. Germline values: CDR1 MNHEY, CDR2 SVGAGI. CDR3: CASSYGTQRHEAFF. CDR3 DNA: TGTGCCAGCAGTTATGGGACACAGAGACATGAAGCTTTCTTT.

The chain has TRBV5-5 and TRBJ1-2; D gene unclear. Per the germline V gene, CDR1 is SGHKS and CDR2 is YYEKEE (reference sequence). The CDR3 spans 13 residues. V lost 1 base and J lost 8, with 12 bases in between. CDR3 amino acids: CASSLFGQEGYTF. Written as DNA, the CDR3 is TGTGCCAGCAGCTTGTTTGGCCAGGAAGGCTACACCTTC. Using reference TRBV5-5 and TRBJ1-2 for the parts outside the CDR3, the full variable domain is DAGVTQSPTHLIKTRGQQVTLRCSPISGHKSVSWYQQVLGQGPQFIFQYYEKEERGRGNFPDRFSARQFPNYSSELNVNALLLGDSALYLCASSLFGQEGYTFGSGTRLTVV.

The V and J genes are TRBV20-1 and TRBJ2-7, with D hard to call. V was cut by 5 bases and J by 6 bases, with 20 bases left in between. Germline CDR1 and CDR2: DFQATT and SNEGSKA (reference sequence). This CDR3 is 14 amino acids long. The CDR3 loop is CSAFDGSRVGEQYF. The CDR3, as DNA: TGCAGTGCTTTCGATGGATCTAGAGTGGGCGAGCAGTACTTC.

V and J are TRBV12-3 or TRBV12-4 and TRBJ2-2, with 8 positions matching TRBD1. The CDR3 is 15 amino acids. V was pared by 5 bases and J by 4 bases, with 6 bases of the junction left unmatched. The CDR3, as DNA: TGTGCCAGCAGTCGACAGGGGCGTAGCACCGGGGAGCTGTTTTTT. Amino acids: CASSRQGRSTGELFF.

This clonotype was seen a handful of times. This chain connects TRBV12-5 to TRBJ2-1; D gene unclear. There are 12 residues in the CDR3. V gave up 5 bases and J gave up 3 bases, with 5 bases separating them. The germline CDR1 and CDR2 sequences are LGHNT and FRNRAP. The CDR3 here is CASGPHYNEQFF. DNA of the CDR3: TGTGCTAGTGGTCCCCACTACAATGAGCAGTTCTTC. The whole variable domain, filled in from reference TRBV12-5 and TRBJ2-1, reads DARVTQTPRHKVTEMGQEVTMRCQPILGHNTVFWYRQTMMQGLELLAYFRNRAPLDDSGMPKDRFSAEMPDATLATLKIQPSEPRDSAVYFCASGPHYNEQFFGPGTRLTVL.

This clonotype has only a few counts. V and J are TRBV18 and TRBJ1-6; D ambiguous. V lost 3 bases and J 0 bases, leaving 6 bases between the germline ends. CDR1 and CDR2 from the germline V gene are KGHSH and LQKENI. There are 15 residues in the CDR3. CDR3 sequence (DNA): TGTGCCAGCTCACCGGGCCGCTCCTATAATTCACCCCTCCACTTT. It specifies CASSPGRSYNSPLHF.

This clonotype was detected a few times. V and J are TRBV20-1 and TRBJ1-1; D possibly corresponds to TRBD1 (5 bases). From germline, CDR1 is DFQATT and CDR2 SNEGSKA (reference sequence). The CDR3 runs to 14 residues. V was clipped by 0 bases and J by 5 bases, with 13 bases between them. The CDR3 DNA reads TGCAGTGCTAGAGATCAGCGGGGCGATACTGAAGCTTTCTTT. Its translation: CSARDQRGDTEAFF.

The genes are TRBV7-9 and TRBJ2-7; TRBD1 matches at 9 bases. The CDR3 consists of 19 residues. Trimming removed 4 bases from V and 5 bases from J; junction bases left unmatched: 21. The germline gives CDR1 SEHNR, CDR2 FQNEAQ (reference sequence). CDR3 sequence reads: CASSSTAYTVGTGKDEQYF. In DNA form, the CDR3 reads TGTGCCAGCAGCTCTACCGCCTACACCGTAGGGACAGGGAAGGACGAGCAGTACTTC.

The rearrangement links TRBV5-1 to TRBJ2-3, with D possibly being TRBD1 (5 bases). Germline loops: CDR1 SGHRS, CDR2 YFSETQ. Trimming shortened V by 0 bases and J by 3 bases, and 23 bases separated the two germline ends. The CDR3 sequence is 19 residues long. CDR3 bases: TGCGCCAGCAGCTTGGAGAACCCCCCGCCAGGGCCAGGGACAGATACGCAGTATTTT. This sequence encodes CASSLENPPPGPGTDTQYF.

The CDR3 nucleotides read TGTGCCAGCAGTTTGGAGCTAAACGATGGCTACACCTTC. Translating gives CASSLELNDGYTF. The chain has TRBV12-3 or TRBV12-4 and TRBJ1-2; D is unresolved. The CDR3 has 13 residues. The ends were cut back, 3 bases at V and 6 bases at J, with 11 bases in the middle.

In this sample, this clonotype turned up a few times. This chain joins TRBV25-1 and TRBJ2-2, with 15 bases identical to TRBD2. With 4 bases clipped from V and 0 bases from J, the junction kept 9 bases outside the gene matches. Germline V gene sequence: CDR1 MGHDK, CDR2 SYGVNS. This CDR3 spans 20 amino acids. The CDR3 spells CASSGKMGLAGGSNTGELFF. The CDR3 bases are TGTGCCAGCAGTGGGAAGATGGGACTAGCGGGAGGATCGAACACCGGGGAGCTGTTTTTT.

The chain couples TRBV12-3 or TRBV12-4 to TRBJ1-5; D is unclear. The germline V and J ends were trimmed by 6 bases and 7 bases, with 16 bases remaining between them. This CDR3 comprises 14 residues. The DNA for the CDR3 is TGTGCCAGCAGCAAGCGGCAAGATTGGCAGCCCCAGCATTTT. Its translation: CASSKRQDWQPQHF.

This clonotype was observed a few times. This chain uses TRBV3-1 with TRBJ2-1; weak D call: TRBD2 (5 bases). Germline V gives CDR1 LGHDT, CDR2 YNNKEL (reference sequence). Between the trimmed V and J ends, which lost 3 bases and 8 bases, there was a span of 11 bases. The CDR3 loop spans 13 amino acids. The CDR3 is CASSHEGRYEQFF. CDR3 sequence (DNA): TGTGCCAGCAGCCACGAGGGTAGGTATGAGCAGTTCTTC.

This chain joins TRBV5-4 and TRBJ1-1; 8 bases match TRBD1. The CDR3 spans 15 residues. CDR1 is SGHNT and CDR2 is YYREEE in the germline V gene (reference sequence). The ends lost 4 bases at V and 1 base at J; junction bases unmatched: 6. CDR3 in amino acids: CASSRIDRGNTEAFF. In DNA form, the CDR3 reads TGTGCCAGCAGCCGTATTGACAGGGGGAACACTGAAGCTTTCTTT.

The table lists this clonotype with a few counts. The chain carries TRBV7-9 and TRBJ2-7; D is perhaps TRBD1 (5 bases). Trimming cost V 5 bases and J 2 bases, with 13 bases left between them. The CDR3 spans 14 residues. Looked up from germline, CDR1 is SEHNR and CDR2 is FQNEAQ (reference sequence). The CDR3 nucleotides are TGTGCCAGCAGCCCCACGACAGTCGCCTACGAGCAGTACTTC. It yields the protein CASSPTTVAYEQYF.

The chain uses TRBV4-1 and TRBJ2-3, with 9 bases matching TRBD2. Losses at the gene ends were 3 bases for V and 0 bases for J; bases not matched to a gene: 22. This CDR3 spans 22 amino acids. Germline lookup yields CDR1 MGHRA and CDR2 YSYEKL. CDR3 sequence reads: CASSQPVPRYSGGWSSTDTQYF. CDR3 sequence (DNA): TGCGCCAGCAGCCAGCCAGTACCCAGGTATAGCGGGGGCTGGTCTAGCACAGATACGCAGTATTTT.

The table lists this clonotype with many counts. This chain uses TRBV20-1 with TRBJ2-1, with a tentative D call TRBD2 (5 bases). The germline CDR1 and CDR2 sequences are DFQATT and SNEGSKA (reference sequence). This CDR3 region has 15 residues. V was clipped by 3 bases and J by 4 bases, with 16 bases between them. The chain's CDR3 is CSASGWGADYNEQFF. The CDR3 DNA reads TGCAGTGCTAGCGGTTGGGGAGCCGATTACAATGAGCAGTTCTTC.

The chain recombines TRBV5-1 with TRBJ1-6, with 7 bases identical to TRBD1. Germline CDR1 and CDR2: SGHRS and YFSETQ. Trimming at V came to 6 bases and at J to 7 bases, leaving 4 bases not matched to a gene. The CDR3 length is 13 residues. The CDR3 nucleotides read TGCGCCAGCACTGACAGGGAAAATTCACCCCTCCACTTT. Protein: CASTDRENSPLHF.